The 18 T cell receptor beta chains listed next were all sequenced from one sample in a study of shared clonotypes between healthy human individuals. Some clones are missing from TCRdb's copy, which holds only in-frame ones; the method was immunoSEQ multiplex PCR. The sample lists a few million clones; around nine tenths were seen once. The sequencing sample was made of naive CD4+ T cells sorted from blood. This sample's subset: CD45RA+ positively selected. The receptors come from a young man in good health.

V is TRBV25-1 and J is TRBJ1-2; no reliable D call. V lost 4 bases and J lost 7, with 7 bases in between. Germline V gene sequence: CDR1 MGHDK, CDR2 SYGVNS. The CDR3 runs to 11 residues. The CDR3 bases are TGTGCCAGCAGTGCCCTAACTGGCTACACCTTC. Its protein product is CASSALTGYTF.

J is TRBJ1-3 and V is TRBV7-6; D gene unclear. The CDR3 has 14 residues. The V and J ends lost 2 bases and 3 bases respectively, with 8 bases between them. CDR1 is SGHVS, CDR2 FNYEAQ, per germline. CDR3 nucleotides: TGTGCCAGCAGCTTACAAGCTTTTGGAAACACCATATATTTT. Protein: CASSLQAFGNTIYF.

This sequence joins TRBV5-4 and TRBJ2-6; the match to TRBD1 covers 9 bases. Germline V gene sequence: CDR1 SGHNT, CDR2 YYREEE (reference sequence). Germline trimming cut 0 bases from V and 2 bases from J; bases unmatched to any gene: 0. The length of the CDR3 is 16 residues. CDR3 in DNA: TGTGCCAGCAGCTTGGGGACAGGGGCTGGGGCCAACGTCCTGACTTTC. Translated: CASSLGTGAGANVLTF.

Of note for this clone: Other nucleotide sequences in the sample specify the same CDR3. This sequence joins TRBV10-3 and TRBJ2-1; D not certain. This CDR3 has 12 amino acids. V lost 0 bases, J lost 7 bases, and 4 bases lay in between. CDR1 is ENHRY and CDR2 is SYGVKD in the germline V gene. This CDR3 is CAISESGNEQFF. CDR3 sequence (DNA): TGTGCCATCAGTGAGTCGGGGAATGAGCAGTTCTTC.

J is TRBJ1-4 and V is TRBV7-8; D call uncertain. V gave up 5 bases and J gave up 6 bases, with 13 bases separating them. Germline V gene sequence: CDR1 SGHVS, CDR2 FQNEAQ. The CDR3 consists of 14 residues. DNA for the CDR3: TGTGCCAGCAGCCTTTCCGGGTTGCATGAAAAACTGTTTTTT. The encoded protein is CASSLSGLHEKLFF.

On this clone itself: Other DNA sequences in the sample encode the same CDR3. V usage is TRBV28 and J usage is TRBJ1-2; D gene ambiguous. From germline, CDR1 is MDHEN and CDR2 SYDVKM. The CDR3 runs to 12 residues. Deletions cut 5 bases from V and 5 bases from J, with 9 bases between. CDR3 sequence: CASSPGQYGYTF. The DNA of the CDR3 is TGTGCCAGCAGTCCCGGTCAGTATGGCTACACCTTC.

Notes on this clone: The sample contains more than one DNA sequence encoding this CDR3. The rearrangement uses TRBV6-5 and TRBJ2-7; D perhaps matches TRBD1 (6 bases). The germline V gene encodes CDR1 MNHEY and CDR2 SVGAGI. Trimming took 0 bases from V and 2 from J, leaving 11 bases between them. CDR3 length: 15 amino acids. Here the CDR3 DNA reads TGTGCCAGCAGTTACTCGACCTCAGGGGCCTACGAGCAGTACTTC. Its protein product is CASSYSTSGAYEQYF.

V and J are TRBV15 and TRBJ2-7, with unresolved D. V was pared by 1 base and J by 7 bases, with 14 bases between. The germline CDR1 and CDR2 sequences are LNHNV and YYDKDF (reference sequence). The CDR3 contains 14 residues. The CDR3 loop reads CATSRGGSGWEQYF. CDR3 coding DNA: TGTGCCACCAGCAGAGGGGGTTCGGGCTGGGAGCAGTACTTC.

This clone has just a few counts. The V gene is TRBV20-1, the J gene TRBJ1-1; D not certain. The CDR3 has 10 residues. Trimming stripped 6 bases from V and 9 bases from J, with 11 bases between. Germline CDR1 reads DFQATT; CDR2 reads SNEGSKA (reference sequence). The CDR3 DNA follows: TGCAGTGCCCTCAACGAGCAAGCTTTCTTT. Amino acids: CSALNEQAFF.

The chain is built from TRBV6-1 and TRBJ2-7; the D is unclear. CDR1 and CDR2 (germline): MNHNS, SASEGT. The germline V and J ends were trimmed by 6 bases and 2 bases, with 14 bases remaining between them. CDR3 size: 14 residues. CDR3 amino acids: CASRSGLGTYEQYF. Here the CDR3 DNA reads TGTGCCAGCAGATCGGGTCTGGGAACCTACGAGCAGTACTTC.

Here the CDR3 DNA reads TGTGCCAGCACCCCTTGGACAGGCGGGGACACTGAAGCTTTCTTT. It encodes CASTPWTGGDTEAFF. The genes are TRBV27 and TRBJ1-1; 7 bases are shared with TRBD1. This CDR3 has 15 residues. Germline V gene data show CDR1 as MNHEY and CDR2 as SMNVEV (reference sequence). Trimming at V came to 7 bases and at J to 3 bases, leaving 11 bases not matched to a gene.

This chain connects TRBV19 to TRBJ2-2; D tentatively fits TRBD1 or TRBD2 (5 bases each). V lost 7 bases and J 0 bases, leaving 12 bases between the germline ends. CDR1 and CDR2 (germline): LNHDA, SQIVND (reference sequence). The CDR3 runs 15 residues. CDR3 coding DNA: TGTGCCAGTACCCATGGGGACGCGAACACCGGGGAGCTGTTTTTT. It specifies CASTHGDANTGELFF.

This chain connects TRBV28 to TRBJ2-3; D is unresolved. Germline assignment: CDR1 MDHEN and CDR2 SYDVKM. The CDR3 is made up of 12 amino acids. V lost 5 bases and J lost 4, with 7 bases in between. The CDR3 region is CASSQAADTQYF. CDR3 nucleotides: TGTGCCAGCAGTCAAGCCGCAGATACGCAGTATTTT. Together with reference TRBV28 and TRBJ2-3, the CDR3 gives the full variable domain: DVKVTQSSRYLVKRTGEKVFLECVQDMDHENMFWYRQDPGLGLRLIYFSYDVKMKEKGDIPEGYSVSREKKERFSLILESASTNQTSMYLCASSQAADTQYFGPGTRLTVL.

The V gene is TRBV6-5, the J gene TRBJ1-6; 9 bases fit TRBD1. V trimming: 2 bases; J trimming: 9 bases; junction bases outside the gene matches: 5. CDR3 length equals 15 residues. Looked up from germline, CDR1 is MNHEY and CDR2 is SVGAGI. The CDR3 DNA follows: TGTGCCAGCAGTTACCGGACAGGGGACGGTTCACCCCTCCACTTT. Translated: CASSYRTGDGSPLHF.

In its sample, this clone was seen once. The rearrangement uses TRBV10-3 and TRBJ2-5, with D perhaps TRBD1 or TRBD2 (6 bases each). Trimming took 3 bases from V and 4 from J, leaving 15 bases between them. The CDR3 runs 15 residues. CDR1 and CDR2 (germline): ENHRY, SYGVKD. In DNA form, the CDR3 reads TGTGCCATCAGTGACCCTATAGGGGGGTCAGAGACCCAGTACTTC. The encoded protein is CAISDPIGGSETQYF.

This clone occurred a few times. The chain employs TRBV9 and TRBJ2-5; TRBD1 might be the D (6 bases). V was pared by 3 bases and J by 5 bases, with 14 bases between. Germline V gives CDR1 SGDLS, CDR2 YYNGEE. This CDR3 has 14 amino acids. The CDR3 DNA reads as TGTGCCAGCAGCGACTTCTACAGGGCGGAGACCCAGTACTTC. Protein: CASSDFYRAETQYF.

The chain joins TRBV10-3 to TRBJ2-2; tentative D call: TRBD2 (6 bases). Germline V gene lookup returns CDR1 ENHRY and CDR2 SYGVKD. V was clipped by 3 bases and J by 1 base, with 9 bases between them. CDR3 length: 15 amino acids. CDR3 region: CAISDSTRNTGELFF. The CDR3 region has the DNA TGTGCCATCAGTGACTCGACTAGGAACACCGGGGAGCTGTTTTTT.

The chain couples TRBV21-1 to TRBJ2-3; the tabulated D call, TRBD2, remains unverified against the DNA. TRBV21-1 counts as a pseudogene. CDR3 length: 14 amino acids. As DNA, the CDR3 is TGTGCCAGCAACCCGGGAGACGTCACAGATACGCAGTATTTT. Translated: CASNPGDVTDTQYF.